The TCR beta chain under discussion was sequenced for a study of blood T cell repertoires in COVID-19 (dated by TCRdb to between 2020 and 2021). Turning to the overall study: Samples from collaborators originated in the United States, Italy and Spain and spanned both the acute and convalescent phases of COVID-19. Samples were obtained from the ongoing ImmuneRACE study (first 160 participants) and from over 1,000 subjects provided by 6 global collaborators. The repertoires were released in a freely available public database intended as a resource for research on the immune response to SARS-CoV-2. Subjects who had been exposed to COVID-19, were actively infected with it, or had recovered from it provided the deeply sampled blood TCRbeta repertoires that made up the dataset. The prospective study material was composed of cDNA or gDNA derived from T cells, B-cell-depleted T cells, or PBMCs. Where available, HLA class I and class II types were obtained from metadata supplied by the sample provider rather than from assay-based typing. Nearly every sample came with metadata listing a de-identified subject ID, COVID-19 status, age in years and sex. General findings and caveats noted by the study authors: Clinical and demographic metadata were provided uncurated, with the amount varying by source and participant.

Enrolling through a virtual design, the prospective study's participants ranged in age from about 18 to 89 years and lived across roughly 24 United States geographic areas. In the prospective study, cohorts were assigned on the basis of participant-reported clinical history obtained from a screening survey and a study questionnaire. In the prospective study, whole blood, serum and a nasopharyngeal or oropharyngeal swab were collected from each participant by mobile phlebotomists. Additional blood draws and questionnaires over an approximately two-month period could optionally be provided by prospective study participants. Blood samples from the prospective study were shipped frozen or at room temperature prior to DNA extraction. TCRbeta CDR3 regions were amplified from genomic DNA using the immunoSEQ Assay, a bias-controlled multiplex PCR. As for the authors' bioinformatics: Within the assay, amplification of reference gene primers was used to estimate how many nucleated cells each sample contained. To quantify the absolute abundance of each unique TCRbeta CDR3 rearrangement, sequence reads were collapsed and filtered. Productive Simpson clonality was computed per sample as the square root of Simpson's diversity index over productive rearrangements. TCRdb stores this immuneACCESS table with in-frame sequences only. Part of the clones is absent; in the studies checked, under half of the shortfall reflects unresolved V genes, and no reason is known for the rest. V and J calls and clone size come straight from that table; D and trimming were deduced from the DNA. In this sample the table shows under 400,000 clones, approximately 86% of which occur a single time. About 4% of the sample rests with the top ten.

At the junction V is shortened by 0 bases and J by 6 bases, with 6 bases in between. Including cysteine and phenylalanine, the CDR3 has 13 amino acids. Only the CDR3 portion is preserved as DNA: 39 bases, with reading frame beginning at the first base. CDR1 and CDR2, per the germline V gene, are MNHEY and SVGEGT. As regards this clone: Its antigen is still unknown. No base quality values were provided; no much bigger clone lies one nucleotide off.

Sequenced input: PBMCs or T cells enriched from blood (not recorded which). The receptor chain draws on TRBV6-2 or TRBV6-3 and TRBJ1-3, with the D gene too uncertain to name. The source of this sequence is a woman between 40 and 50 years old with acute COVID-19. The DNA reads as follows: TGTGCCAGCAGTTACTCTCCCCTAAACACCATATATTTT. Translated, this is CASSYSPLNTIYF.